This TCR beta chain was captured in a study of regulatory T cells in long-lasting Graves disease. Findings and caveats of the study: The study found lower TCR diversity in persistent Graves' patients than in newly diagnosed ones. It was peripheral blood alone, not thyroid tissue, that was studied.

Time point denoted: newly diagnosed GD, antithyroid drugs for less than 3 months. The TCR library was made from RNA extracted from PBMCs. V lost 7 bases, J lost 8 bases, and 11 bases lay in between. This CDR3 spans 12 amino acids. According to the study, TCR beta libraries were built with iRepertoire HTBI primers and CDR3-region Arm-PCR. MiXCR was run by TCRdb on the multiplex PCR reads, yielding one entry per CDR3 protein. Of some 500,000 distinct CDR3 sequences listed, 15% to 20% are singletons. This clonotype was counted ten times or more. Its antigen is as yet unknown. These sequences were also reported in another study, on T cells in Graves' hyperthyroidism and ophthalmopathy.

This specimen consisted of peripheral blood mononuclear cells (PBMCs), obtained at new diagnosis, from a patient treated with antithyroid drugs. The receptor was isolated from a woman aged 35-65 years with Graves disease. The gene calls are TRBV12-3 or TRBV12-4 and TRBJ1-4; possible D gene TRBD1, 5 bases. The CDR3 sequence: CASKTGGEKLFF. The CDR3 nucleotides read TGTGCCAGCAAAACAGGAGGGGAAAAACTGTTTTTT.